The sequence of this TCR beta chain was determined in a study of low-dose radiotherapy and immunotherapy resistance in tumors. Overall study: Ipilimumab 1 mg/kg every six weeks, together with nivolumab 240 mg every two weeks, was given intravenously to patients. Starting cycle 1 day 1, oral aspirin 300 mg was given daily for four cycles. Primers used for first-strand cDNA, a TRAV- and TRBV-specific set, covered both alpha and beta chains.

Germline lookup yields CDR1 MDHEN and CDR2 SYDVKM. V was cut by 5 bases and J by 5 bases, with 14 bases left in between. The CDR3 is made up of 14 amino acids. Time point indicated: before trial treatment. Donors received nivolumab, ipilimumab, aspirin, low-dose cyclophosphamide and low-dose radiotherapy. This clonotype came up a few times. With a V-primer adapter and a constant-region primer, TCRs were amplified for 20 to 25 PCR cycles. In TCRdb, the reads were re-called with MiXCR into one record per CDR3 protein. The data show tens of thousands of distinct CDR3 sequences, roughly 12% seen once. Sequencing used PBMCs, obtained before treatment. The V gene is TRBV28, the J gene TRBJ2-3, with D perhaps matching TRBD2 (6 bases). The sequence was collected from a female donor with ovarian cancer. In nucleotides, the CDR3 is TGTGCCAGCAGTACGCACGGGAGAGGAGATACGCAGTATTTT. Residues: CASSTHGRGDTQYF.